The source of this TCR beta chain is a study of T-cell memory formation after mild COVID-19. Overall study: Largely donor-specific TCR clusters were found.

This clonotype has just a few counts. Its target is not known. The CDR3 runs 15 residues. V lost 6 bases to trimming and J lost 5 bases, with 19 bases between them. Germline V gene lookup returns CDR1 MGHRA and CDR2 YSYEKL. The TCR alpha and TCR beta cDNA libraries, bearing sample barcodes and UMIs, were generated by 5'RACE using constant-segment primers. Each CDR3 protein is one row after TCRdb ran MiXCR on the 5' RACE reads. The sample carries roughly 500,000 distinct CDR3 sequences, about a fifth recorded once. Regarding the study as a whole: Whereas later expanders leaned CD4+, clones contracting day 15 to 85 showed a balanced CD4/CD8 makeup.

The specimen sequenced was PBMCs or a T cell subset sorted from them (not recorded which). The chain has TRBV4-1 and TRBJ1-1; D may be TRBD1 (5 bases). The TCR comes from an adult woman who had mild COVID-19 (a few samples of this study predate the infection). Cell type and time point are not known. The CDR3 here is CASSRLLRGETEAFF. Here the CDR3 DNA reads TGCGCCAGCAGTCGACTTTTAAGGGGAGAGACTGAAGCTTTCTTT.